The rows below give T cell receptor beta chains drawn from one sample of a study of CD8+ T cells in alopecia areata. This table comes from immunoSEQ multiplex PCR, and its TCRdb copy is limited to in-frame clones, with some not included. This sample has 110,000 to 150,000 clones, with around 60% found just once. Specimen: CD4+ T cells sorted from blood, collected at week 0. These TCRs come from a human donor with alopecia areata. Both conserved end residues are part of each CDR3. D genes are given only for firm matches. Clone size is given for some rows only: seen once, a few or many times, or a class if the clone is expanded.

CDR3 length: 15
J gene: TRBJ2-5
V gene: TRBV30
D gene: .
clone size: .
CDR3 protein: CAWRKARGPQETQYF
CDR3 DNA: TGTGCCTGGAGGAAGGCTAGAGGACCCCAAGAGACCCAGTACTTC

CDR3 length: 15
J gene: TRBJ1-1
V gene: TRBV30
D gene: TRBD1
clone size: .
CDR3 protein: CAWTTGTGVHTEAFF
CDR3 DNA: TGTGCCTGGACCACCGGGACAGGGGTACACACTGAAGCTTTCTTT

CDR3 length: 15
J gene: TRBJ1-2
V gene: TRBV10-3
D gene: .
clone size: few
CDR3 protein: CAISESTSVNYGYTF
CDR3 DNA: TGTGCCATCAGTGAGTCGACTTCGGTTAACTATGGCTACACCTTC

CDR3 length: 13
J gene: TRBJ2-1
V gene: TRBV7-2
D gene: .
clone size: .
CDR3 protein: CASSLTLGNEQFF
CDR3 DNA: TGTGCCAGCAGCTTAACCCTTGGCAATGAGCAGTTCTTC

CDR3 length: 16
J gene: TRBJ2-3
V gene: TRBV7-9
D gene: .
clone size: .
CDR3 protein: CASSGRGGASTDTQYF
CDR3 DNA: TGTGCCAGCTCTGGGCGGGGAGGTGCTAGCACAGATACGCAGTATTTT

CDR3 length: 14
J gene: TRBJ1-1
V gene: TRBV25-1
D gene: TRBD1
clone size: few
CDR3 protein: CASSDRGWTTEAFF
CDR3 DNA: TGTGCCAGCAGCGACAGGGGGTGGACCACTGAAGCTTTCTTT

CDR3 length: 15
J gene: TRBJ2-1
V gene: TRBV19
D gene: TRBD2
clone size: few
CDR3 protein: CASSESSGGYNEQFF
CDR3 DNA: TGTGCCAGTAGTGAGAGTAGCGGGGGATACAATGAGCAGTTCTTC

CDR3 length: 13
J gene: TRBJ1-5
V gene: TRBV7-6
D gene: .
clone size: .
CDR3 protein: CASSSLWDQPQHF
CDR3 DNA: TGTGCCAGCAGCTCGCTTTGGGATCAGCCCCAGCATTTT

CDR3 length: 13
J gene: TRBJ1-1
V gene: TRBV30
D gene: .
clone size: .
CDR3 protein: CAWSASGDTKAFF
CDR3 DNA: TGTGCCTGGAGTGCATCAGGGGATACCAAAGCTTTCTTT

CDR3 length: 13
J gene: TRBJ2-5
V gene: TRBV6-1
D gene: .
clone size: medium-sized
CDR3 protein: CASSFRREETQYF
CDR3 DNA: TGTGCCAGCAGTTTCAGGAGAGAAGAGACCCAGTACTTC

CDR3 length: 13
J gene: TRBJ2-2
V gene: TRBV7-2
D gene: .
clone size: few
CDR3 protein: CASSSIAGGELFF
CDR3 DNA: TGTGCCAGCAGCTCGATAGCCGGTGGGGAGCTGTTTTTT

CDR3 length: 12
J gene: TRBJ1-2
V gene: TRBV29-1
D gene: .
clone size: .
CDR3 protein: CSVISGAYGYTF
CDR3 DNA: TGCAGCGTTATTTCGGGGGCCTATGGCTACACCTTC

CDR3 length: 14
J gene: TRBJ1-1
V gene: TRBV5-4
D gene: TRBD1
clone size: .
CDR3 protein: CASSGGDRDTEAFF
CDR3 DNA: TGTGCCAGCAGCGGAGGGGACAGGGATACTGAAGCTTTCTTT

CDR3 length: 15
J gene: TRBJ2-5
V gene: TRBV14
D gene: .
clone size: .
CDR3 protein: CASSHRRGGTETQYF
CDR3 DNA: TGTGCCAGCAGCCACAGACGGGGCGGGACTGAGACCCAGTACTTC

CDR3 length: 13
J gene: TRBJ2-7
V gene: TRBV27
D gene: .
clone size: .
CDR3 protein: CASSFWANYEQYF
CDR3 DNA: TGTGCCAGCAGTTTTTGGGCAAACTACGAGCAGTACTTC

CDR3 length: 17
J gene: TRBJ2-2
V gene: TRBV15
D gene: TRBD1
clone size: few
CDR3 protein: CATSRAGTGRPTGELFF
CDR3 DNA: TGTGCCACCAGCAGGGCAGGGACAGGGAGGCCCACCGGGGAGCTGTTTTTT

CDR3 length: 13
J gene: TRBJ1-1
V gene: TRBV29-1
D gene: .
clone size: few
CDR3 protein: CSVAKGGLKKAFF
CDR3 DNA: TGCAGCGTCGCAAAGGGTGGACTCAAAAAAGCTTTCTTT

CDR3 length: 14
J gene: TRBJ1-1
V gene: TRBV27
D gene: .
clone size: once
CDR3 protein: CASSLSPFGHQAFF
CDR3 DNA: TGTGCCAGCAGTTTAAGTCCTTTTGGCCATCAGGCTTTCTTT

CDR3 length: 17
J gene: TRBJ2-5
V gene: TRBV7-2
D gene: TRBD2
clone size: .
CDR3 protein: CASSLSSSGGAQETQYF
CDR3 DNA: TGTGCCAGCAGCCTAAGCTCTAGCGGGGGAGCCCAAGAGACCCAGTACTTC

CDR3 length: 13
J gene: TRBJ1-1
V gene: TRBV29-1
D gene: .
clone size: .
CDR3 protein: CSVEREPNTEAFF
CDR3 DNA: TGCAGCGTTGAGAGGGAACCGAACACTGAAGCTTTCTTT

CDR3 length: 15
J gene: TRBJ2-7
V gene: TRBV30
D gene: .
clone size: few
CDR3 protein: CAWSGAQDTSYEQYF
CDR3 DNA: TGTGCCTGGAGTGGGGCTCAGGACACTTCCTACGAGCAGTACTTC

CDR3 length: 16
J gene: TRBJ1-4
V gene: TRBV6-6
D gene: .
clone size: .
CDR3 protein: CASRGTGTSRNEKLFF
CDR3 DNA: TGTGCCAGCAGGGGAACAGGGACGTCGAGGAATGAAAAACTGTTTTTT

CDR3 length: 15
J gene: TRBJ2-7
V gene: TRBV6-1
D gene: .
clone size: .
CDR3 protein: CASSEYTASSYEQYF
CDR3 DNA: TGTGCCAGCAGTGAATACACAGCGAGCTCCTACGAGCAGTACTTC

CDR3 length: 13
J gene: TRBJ2-5
V gene: TRBV11-2
D gene: .
clone size: .
CDR3 protein: CASSFSDQETQYF
CDR3 DNA: TGTGCCAGCAGCTTCTCAGACCAAGAGACCCAGTACTTC

CDR3 length: 14
J gene: TRBJ1-3
V gene: TRBV18
D gene: .
clone size: few
CDR3 protein: CASSRDSSGNTIYF
CDR3 DNA: TGTGCCAGCTCACGCGACAGCTCTGGAAACACCATATATTTT

CDR3 length: 13
J gene: TRBJ2-7
V gene: TRBV6-6
D gene: .
clone size: .
CDR3 protein: CASGRANTYEQYF
CDR3 DNA: TGTGCCAGCGGGAGAGCCAATACCTACGAGCAGTACTTC

CDR3 length: 14
J gene: TRBJ2-5
V gene: TRBV5-6
D gene: .
clone size: once
CDR3 protein: CASSLVPMQETQYF
CDR3 DNA: TGTGCCAGCAGCTTGGTTCCCATGCAAGAGACCCAGTACTTC

CDR3 length: 15
J gene: TRBJ2-3
V gene: TRBV29-1
D gene: .
clone size: many
CDR3 protein: CSVEELAGGTDTQYF
CDR3 DNA: TGCAGCGTTGAAGAATTGGCTGGGGGCACAGATACGCAGTATTTT

CDR3 length: 16
J gene: TRBJ2-1
V gene: TRBV2
D gene: TRBD2
clone size: few
CDR3 protein: CASSESGLAGNNEQFF
CDR3 DNA: TGTGCCAGCAGTGAAAGCGGACTAGCGGGAAACAATGAGCAGTTCTTC

CDR3 length: 11
J gene: TRBJ2-5
V gene: TRBV20-1
D gene: .
clone size: .
CDR3 protein: CSAMGVETQYF
CDR3 DNA: TGCAGTGCGATGGGCGTGGAGACCCAGTACTTC

CDR3 length: 14
J gene: TRBJ1-6
V gene: TRBV2
D gene: .
clone size: .
CDR3 protein: CASRGDTNNSPLHF
CDR3 DNA: TGTGCCAGCAGAGGAGACACAAATAATTCACCCCTCCACTTT

CDR3 length: 14
J gene: TRBJ1-4
V gene: TRBV5-1
D gene: TRBD1
clone size: .
CDR3 protein: CASSEGQGGEKLFF
CDR3 DNA: TGCGCCAGCAGCGAGGGACAGGGCGGCGAAAAACTGTTTTTT

CDR3 length: 14
J gene: TRBJ2-7
V gene: TRBV18
D gene: .
clone size: .
CDR3 protein: CASSPAYGDYEQYF
CDR3 DNA: TGTGCCAGCTCACCCGCATATGGGGACTACGAGCAGTACTTC

CDR3 length: 16
J gene: TRBJ1-4
V gene: TRBV7-9
D gene: .
clone size: many
CDR3 protein: CASSSPPGNIAEKLFF
CDR3 DNA: TGTGCCAGCAGCTCACCCCCGGGGAACATAGCTGAAAAACTGTTTTTT

CDR3 length: 13
J gene: TRBJ2-7
V gene: TRBV7-3
D gene: .
clone size: few
CDR3 protein: CASSLTGTYEQYF
CDR3 DNA: TGTGCCAGCAGCTTAACAGGGACCTACGAGCAGTACTTC

CDR3 length: 13
J gene: TRBJ1-2
V gene: TRBV29-1
D gene: TRBD1
clone size: .
CDR3 protein: CSVAEQDRGPNTF
CDR3 DNA: TGCAGCGTGGCCGAGCAGGACAGGGGGCCTAACACCTTC

CDR3 length: 15
J gene: TRBJ2-3
V gene: TRBV29-1
D gene: TRBD2
clone size: .
CDR3 protein: CSVGPRTSGTDTQYF
CDR3 DNA: TGCAGCGTTGGACCTCGGACTAGCGGCACAGATACGCAGTATTTT

CDR3 length: 15
J gene: TRBJ1-5
V gene: TRBV7-6
D gene: .
clone size: few
CDR3 protein: CASSMNSGNNQPQHF
CDR3 DNA: TGTGCCAGCAGCATGAACTCGGGCAACAATCAGCCCCAGCATTTT

CDR3 length: 15
J gene: TRBJ1-5
V gene: TRBV7-9
D gene: .
clone size: few
CDR3 protein: CASSPGRVSNQPQHF
CDR3 DNA: TGTGCCAGCAGCCCCGGCAGGGTTAGCAATCAGCCCCAGCATTTT